These 6 T cell receptor beta chains were sequenced from one sample in a study of beta chain features in type 1 diabetes. Antigen specificity for these receptors is unknown. The isolated RNA, all of it, was reverse transcribed, so expressed TCRB transcripts were what got sequenced. Profiled with immunoSEQ multiplex PCR; TCRdb holds only in-frame clones, not every one. Here the sample spans 500,000 to 650,000 clones, roughly 12% being singletons. General study results and limits: Type 1 diabetes patients had TCRB CDR3s that were shorter (moderately but significantly so) in all four CD4+ subsets.

The source material was naive CD4+ T cells from blood. These TCRs come from a man aged 25 to 40 with type 1 diabetes.

V is TRBV10-3 and J is TRBJ2-7, with D uncertain. The germline gives CDR1 ENHRY, CDR2 SYGVKD. Trimming removed 7 bases at V and 2 bases at J, with 12 bases between. The length of the CDR3 is 13 residues. CDR3 nucleotide sequence: TGTGCCATCACCCTGACTGGAACCTACGAGCAGTACTTC. As protein: CAITLTGTYEQYF.

This clone has a handful of counts. DNA for the CDR3: TGTGCCAGTAGTACGACAGGGGGGGCCTACGAGCAGTACTTC. It translates to CASSTTGGAYEQYF. The rearrangement joins TRBV19 to TRBJ2-7, with 9 bases that match TRBD1. V lost 4 bases to trimming and J lost 2 bases; unmatched junction nucleotides: 3. This CDR3 has 14 amino acids. Germline V gene data show CDR1 as LNHDA and CDR2 as SQIVND (reference sequence).

This clone has only a few counts. This chain uses TRBV27 with TRBJ1-2; 8 nucleotides match TRBD1. Per the germline V gene, CDR1 is MNHEY and CDR2 is SMNVEV (reference sequence). The CDR3 contains 15 residues. The V gene end was trimmed by 2 bases and the J gene end by 7 bases; junction bases not matched to a gene: 9. The CDR3 nucleotides are TGTGCCAGCAGTTTAAGGGGACAGGCCTTCTCTGGCTACACCTTC. This gives the protein CASSLRGQAFSGYTF.

The rearrangement links TRBV2 to TRBJ1-4; D call uncertain. V was pared by 2 bases and J by 0 bases, with 7 bases between. This CDR3 has 15 residues. Germline CDR1 is SNHLY and CDR2 is FYNNEI. The CDR3 DNA is TGTGCCAGCAGTGAAAGGACCTCAACTAATGAAAAACTGTTTTTT. This translates into CASSERTSTNEKLFF.

The V call is TRBV9, the J call TRBJ2-1, with 7 bases matching TRBD2. V trimming: 0 bases; J trimming: 6 bases; junction bases outside the gene matches: 3. The CDR3 covers 14 residues. CDR1 and CDR2 (germline): SGDLS, YYNGEE. The CDR3 DNA reads TGTGCCAGCAGCGTAGCGGGGGGTGCCAATGAGCAGTTCTTC. Amino acid sequence: CASSVAGGANEQFF.

This clone was seen a few times. V usage is TRBV28 and J usage is TRBJ1-6; D is uncertain. V dropped 3 bases and J dropped 15 bases, with 12 bases sitting between them. From germline, CDR1 is MDHEN and CDR2 SYDVKM. CDR3 length: 12 residues. This CDR3 is CASSLGVVGLHF. For the CDR3, the DNA is TGTGCCAGCAGTTTGGGTGTCGTGGGCCTCCACTTT.